The 18 T cell receptor beta chains listed next were all sequenced from one sample in a study of CD8+ T cells in alopecia areata. cDNA prepared by RNA extraction and subsequent reverse transcription served as the template for sequencing. The data were produced by immunoSEQ multiplex PCR, yet TCRdb's version contains in-frame clones alone and is incomplete. The sample lists some 180,000 clones; roughly 60% were seen once. The sample here was CD4+ T cells sorted from blood, taken at week 0. These receptors came from a human donor with alopecia areata.

This clone was seen only once. The chain recombines TRBV6-5 with TRBJ1-2, with D tentatively TRBD1 (5 bases). The V end lost 6 bases, the J end lost 4 bases, and 15 bases lay between the germline ends. Germline CDR1 reads MNHEY; CDR2 reads SVGAGI. The CDR3 covers 14 residues. For the CDR3, the DNA is TGTGCCAGCAGCTCTTGGGACTCCCTCTATGGCTACACCTTC. Its translation: CASSSWDSLYGYTF.

The genes are TRBV29-1 and TRBJ2-1; maybe TRBD1 (5 bases). The V end lost 4 bases, the J end lost 0 bases, and 13 bases lay between the germline ends. CDR1 is SQVTM, CDR2 ANQGSEA, per germline. This CDR3 contains 15 residues. The DNA for the CDR3 is TGCAGCGTTGTGGCGCGACAGAGCTCCTACAATGAGCAGTTCTTC. This translates into CSVVARQSSYNEQFF.

V usage is TRBV29-1 and J usage is TRBJ1-5; unclear D gene. This CDR3 spans 13 amino acids. Trimming took 4 bases from V and 4 from J, leaving 11 bases between them. The germline V gene has CDR1 SQVTM and CDR2 ANQGSEA. The CDR3 loop is CSVGTGANQPQHF. The CDR3 DNA is TGCAGCGTTGGTACTGGAGCAAATCAGCCCCAGCATTTT.

The rearrangement links TRBV25-1 to TRBJ1-6; D gene uncertain. Germline V lookup: CDR1 MGHDK, CDR2 SYGVNS. The CDR3 runs 14 residues. V was cut by 7 bases and J by 10 bases, with 17 bases left in between. CDR3 amino acids: CASNSPGLQSPLHF. In DNA form, the CDR3 reads TGTGCCAGCAACTCGCCGGGCCTCCAATCACCCCTCCACTTT.

The chain is built from TRBV23-1 and TRBJ2-5, with 9 bases fitting TRBD1. TRBV23-1 is an ORF for which the function is uncertain. The V and J ends lost 8 bases and 2 bases, in that order; junction bases with no gene match: 15. The CDR3 contains 17 residues. CDR3 amino acids: CASPNLSATGGQETQYF. CDR3 nucleotide sequence: TGCGCCAGCCCAAATTTATCCGCGACAGGGGGTCAAGAGACCCAGTACTTC.

In its sample, this clone was seen once. The V gene is TRBV29-1, the J gene TRBJ1-5; maybe TRBD1 (5 bases). The ends were cut back, 6 bases at V and 6 bases at J, with 18 bases in the middle. Germline V gives CDR1 SQVTM, CDR2 ANQGSEA. This CDR3 is built from 14 residues. For the CDR3, the DNA is TGCAGCGTGGCAGGGCAAGGCTCTAGTCAGCCCCAGCATTTT. The encoded protein is CSVAGQGSSQPQHF. The whole variable domain, filled in from reference TRBV29-1 and TRBJ1-5, reads SAVISQKPSRDICQRGTSLTIQCQVDSQVTMMFWYRQQPGQSLTLIATANQGSEATYESGFVIDKFPISRPNLTFSTLTVSNMSPEDSSIYLCSVAGQGSSQPQHFGDGTRLSIL.

The J gene is TRBJ2-2, the V gene TRBV11-2; D is unclear. CDR1 and CDR2 from the germline V gene are SGHAT and FQNNGV. The germline V and J ends were trimmed by 5 bases and 6 bases, with 13 bases remaining between them. This CDR3 has 14 amino acids. The CDR3 reads CASSPARPAGELFF. The CDR3 region has the DNA TGTGCCAGCAGCCCGGCACGCCCCGCCGGGGAGCTGTTTTTT.

The CDR3 loop is CASSSRLVGNEQFF. The CDR3 nucleotides are TGTGCCAGCAGCTCCCGGCTCGTAGGGAATGAGCAGTTCTTC. The chain has TRBV11-2 and TRBJ2-1; D gene ambiguous. With 4 bases removed from V and 7 bases from J, the gap between germline ends came to 14 bases. Germline V lookup: CDR1 SGHAT, CDR2 FQNNGV. The CDR3 contains 14 residues.

This sequence joins TRBV6-5 and TRBJ1-2; D ambiguous. The V and J ends lost 4 bases and 8 bases respectively, with 8 bases between them. The CDR3 loop spans 11 amino acids. Germline V gene sequence: CDR1 MNHEY, CDR2 SVGAGI. CDR3 region: CASSSGGGYTF. The CDR3 nucleotides read TGTGCCAGCAGTTCCGGTGGGGGCTACACCTTC.

This rearrangement joins TRBV30 to TRBJ2-3; tentative D call: TRBD2 (6 bases). CDR3 length: 11 amino acids. Germline CDR1 GTSNPN, CDR2 SVGIG (reference sequence). V was shortened by 7 bases and J by 3 bases, with 8 bases between the two germline ends. The CDR3 region has the DNA TGTGCCTTTGGAGGGACAGATACGCAGTATTTT. It codes for CAFGGTDTQYF. The full variable domain, in which reference TRBV30 and TRBJ2-3 provide the parts outside the CDR3, is SQTIHQWPATLVQPVGSPLSLECTVEGTSNPNLYWYRQAAGRGLQLLFYSVGIGQISSEVPQNLSASRPQDRQFILSSKKLLLSDSGFYLCAFGGTDTQYFGPGTRLTVL.

The chain uses TRBV30 and TRBJ1-1; D call uncertain. There are 14 residues in the CDR3. The germline V gene has CDR1 GTSNPN and CDR2 SVGIG (reference sequence). The V end was cut by 0 bases, the J end by 4 bases, with 12 bases between. This chain's CDR3 is CAWSVWGQITEAFF. CDR3 DNA: TGTGCCTGGAGTGTATGGGGTCAGATCACTGAAGCTTTCTTT. The whole variable domain, remainder taken from reference TRBV30 and TRBJ1-1, is SQTIHQWPATLVQPVGSPLSLECTVEGTSNPNLYWYRQAAGRGLQLLFYSVGIGQISSEVPQNLSASRPQDRQFILSSKKLLLSDSGFYLCAWSVWGQITEAFFGQGTRLTVV.

The chain is built from TRBV2 and TRBJ2-2, with a tentative D call TRBD1 (5 bases). The germline V and J ends were trimmed by 4 bases and 8 bases, with 14 bases remaining between them. Germline CDR1 is SNHLY and CDR2 is FYNNEI. This CDR3 comprises 14 residues. In nucleotides, the CDR3 is TGTGCCAGCAGTGTTTCACAGGTCACTGGGGAGCTGTTTTTT. This encodes CASSVSQVTGELFF.

The V gene is TRBV11-3, the J gene TRBJ2-5; D not certain. CDR1 and CDR2 from the germline V gene are SGHNT and YENEEA. The CDR3 is 14 amino acids. The V end was cut by 3 bases, the J end by 1 base, with 9 bases between. For the CDR3, the DNA is TGTGCCAGCAGCTTCGGACGGCCCCAAGAGACCCAGTACTTC. It yields the protein CASSFGRPQETQYF.

The chain uses TRBV30 and TRBJ2-3; D call uncertain. With 3 bases removed from V and 1 base from J, the gap between germline ends came to 14 bases. This CDR3 spans 15 amino acids. Germline assignment: CDR1 GTSNPN and CDR2 SVGIG (reference sequence). The CDR3 coding sequence is TGTGCCTGGAGGGCCTGGGATGATGGCACAGATACGCAGTATTTT. Protein: CAWRAWDDGTDTQYF.

J is TRBJ1-2 and V is TRBV5-4; 7 nucleotides line up with TRBD1. Trimming at V came to 6 bases and at J to 1 base, leaving 6 bases not matched to a gene. Looked up from germline, CDR1 is SGHNT and CDR2 is YYREEE (reference sequence). The CDR3 is made up of 14 amino acids. The CDR3 spells CASMGDRDNYGYTF. As DNA, the CDR3 is TGTGCCAGCATGGGGGACAGAGATAACTATGGCTACACCTTC.

This clone has a handful of counts. The V call is TRBV7-3, the J call TRBJ2-3; a possible D gene is TRBD1 (5 bases). This CDR3 has 13 residues. CDR1 SGHTA and CDR2 FQGTGA come from the germline V gene. V was clipped by 5 bases and J by 2 bases, with 8 bases between them. The CDR3 here is CASSTDNTDTQYF. For the CDR3, the DNA is TGTGCCAGCAGCACGGACAACACAGATACGCAGTATTTT. The complete variable domain, with remaining parts taken from reference TRBV7-3 and TRBJ2-3, reads GAGVSQTPSNKVTEKGKYVELRCDPISGHTALYWYRQSLGQGPEFLIYFQGTGAADDSGLPNDRFFAVRPEGSVSTLKIQRTERGDSAVYLCASSTDNTDTQYFGPGTRLTVL.

The CDR3 spells CAWSVSGKQFF. Here the CDR3 DNA reads TGTGCCTGGAGTGTCTCGGGTAAGCAGTTCTTC. The chain couples TRBV30 to TRBJ2-1; unclear D gene. Looked up from germline, CDR1 is GTSNPN and CDR2 is SVGIG (reference sequence). The V gene lost 0 bases and the J gene lost 11 bases, with 8 bases spanning the gap. CDR3 length equals 11 residues.

The V and J genes are TRBV28 and TRBJ1-1; 8 bases match TRBD1. The CDR3 runs to 13 residues. V shed 10 bases and J 2 bases; nucleotides not matched to a gene: 6. In germline, CDR1 is MDHEN, CDR2 SYDVKM. In nucleotides, the CDR3 is TGTGCCATCTCAGGGGGCGCAAACACTGAAGCTTTCTTT. This encodes CAISGGANTEAFF.